These T cell receptor beta chains were read from a single sample in a study of memory CD8 T cells in hepatitis C reinfection. TCRdb's copy holds only in-frame clones and misses some; the assay was immunoSEQ multiplex PCR. This table holds 45,000 to 50,000 clones, 89% found once. Sequenced sample: naive CD8+ T cells sorted from blood. The receptors stem from a man between 18 and 29 years old with hepatitis C virus infection. Both conserved end residues are trimmed from each CDR3. Fields, in order: CDR3 protein, V gene, D gene. A D gene is named only where the DNA matches it firmly.

CDR3aa: ASRRANEQF
v_gene: TRBV2
d_gene: NA

CDR3aa: ASSMSRGWELF
v_gene: TRBV19
d_gene: NA

CDR3aa: ASRISRDYHNEQF
v_gene: TRBV6-5
d_gene: TRBD2

CDR3aa: ASSDGTGHLGYT
v_gene: TRBV27
d_gene: TRBD1

CDR3aa: ASSLGEAGHNEQF
v_gene: TRBV7-6
d_gene: TRBD2

CDR3aa: ASSLSPTGNTEAF
v_gene: TRBV5-1
d_gene: NA

CDR3aa: ASSSGQGNTGELF
v_gene: TRBV7-9
d_gene: TRBD1

CDR3aa: ASSLVVRGATPYEQY
v_gene: TRBV5-6
d_gene: NA

CDR3aa: ASSEGQGVGEQF
v_gene: TRBV5-8
d_gene: TRBD1

CDR3aa: ASSVWGGTTDTQY
v_gene: TRBV9
d_gene: TRBD2

CDR3aa: ASGVQPQH
v_gene: TRBV12-5
d_gene: NA

CDR3aa: ASSKGSGLT
v_gene: TRBV21-1
d_gene: NA

CDR3aa: ASSQEAGPYEQY
v_gene: TRBV4-1
d_gene: NA

CDR3aa: ASSRRGQGAKETQY
v_gene: TRBV11-3
d_gene: TRBD1

CDR3aa: AISDLQGSYSTDTQY
v_gene: TRBV10-3
d_gene: NA

CDR3aa: ASSYSKRDSVEQF
v_gene: TRBV6-5
d_gene: TRBD2

CDR3aa: ASSPMEGYNEQF
v_gene: TRBV28
d_gene: NA

CDR3aa: ASSLVSGGSNEKLF
v_gene: TRBV7-9
d_gene: NA

CDR3aa: ASSTGQGLNTEAF
v_gene: TRBV2
d_gene: TRBD1

CDR3aa: ASSIDPDRVSDTQY
v_gene: TRBV19
d_gene: TRBD1

CDR3aa: ASSLASLPRRNSYEQY
v_gene: TRBV11-3
d_gene: NA

CDR3aa: ASSEGRGGLETQY
v_gene: TRBV2
d_gene: TRBD2

CDR3aa: AGQASGANVLT
v_gene: TRBV7-9
d_gene: TRBD1

CDR3aa: ASSLEGSYEQY
v_gene: TRBV5-1
d_gene: NA

CDR3aa: ASSQDGTANYGYT
v_gene: TRBV4-1
d_gene: NA

CDR3aa: ASSGKDRAGANVLT
v_gene: TRBV2
d_gene: TRBD1

CDR3aa: ASTSTTRGNQPQH
v_gene: TRBV19
d_gene: NA

CDR3aa: ASSFVDLGTDTQY
v_gene: TRBV28
d_gene: NA

CDR3aa: ASSPAGVNTQY
v_gene: TRBV7-6
d_gene: TRBD2

CDR3aa: ASSPYRDTTYEQY
v_gene: TRBV2
d_gene: NA

CDR3aa: ASSQDRSSNEKLF
v_gene: TRBV14
d_gene: NA

CDR3aa: ASSSGTGQQPQH
v_gene: TRBV6-5
d_gene: TRBD1

CDR3aa: SVGEAASGRDEQF
v_gene: TRBV29-1
d_gene: TRBD2

CDR3aa: ASGGRGGTEAF
v_gene: TRBV15
d_gene: NA

CDR3aa: ASSVAGGTEGLYNEQF
v_gene: TRBV9
d_gene: TRBD2

CDR3aa: ASSLVPDRGETQY
v_gene: TRBV5-6
d_gene: NA

CDR3aa: ASSEPGRFSGNTIY
v_gene: TRBV6-1
d_gene: NA

CDR3aa: ASSSGTFVPGELF
v_gene: TRBV7-2
d_gene: NA

CDR3aa: ASSIYLNTEAF
v_gene: TRBV11-2
d_gene: NA

CDR3aa: ASSDVSAGTYNEQF
v_gene: TRBV7-9
d_gene: NA

CDR3aa: ASSYLGGSYEQY
v_gene: TRBV5-1
d_gene: NA

CDR3aa: ASSYEAETQY
v_gene: TRBV7-9
d_gene: NA

CDR3aa: SVLTGSYGYT
v_gene: TRBV29-1
d_gene: NA

CDR3aa: ASSESSYNSPLH
v_gene: TRBV11-2
d_gene: NA

CDR3aa: AWLRTRGGIGYT
v_gene: TRBV30
d_gene: NA

CDR3aa: ASSLTTPNYGYT
v_gene: TRBV5-6
d_gene: NA